This TCR beta chain came from a study of liver allograft versus peripheral blood T cells (TCRdb year 2020). Regarding the complete study: The study compared the T cell receptor repertoires present in transplanted livers with the repertoires present in the peripheral blood of liver transplant recipients. The study at large found these results: According to the report, the T cell receptor repertoires detected in peripheral blood were different from the repertoires found inside liver allografts.

About this clonotype: Its antigen remains unidentified. Per-base qualities were not stored, and no clone one base away is much larger.

The instrument was an Illumina MiSeq. The public reads were run again by TCRdb, first through fastp at Q25 and then through MiXCR, and only productive beta chains were kept. CDR3 protein duplicates are merged, each entry listing the most common genes and DNA. Present in this sample are about 10,000 distinct CDR3 sequences, over 15% of which were seen just once. The top ten clonotypes cover 1.7% of the sample. The junction shows trimming of 2 bases on V and 4 bases on J, plus 12 bases between the germline ends. The CDR3 has 15 amino acids, counting the end cysteine and phenylalanine. Only the CDR3 portion is preserved as DNA: 45 bases, with reading frame beginning at the first base. Via the germline V gene, CDR1 is KGHSH and CDR2 LQKENI.

The sequence was collected from a human patient who had a liver transplant. Where a transplant has occurred, the graft donor may have supplied some of the T cells. The chain joins TRBV18 to TRBJ1-5, and TRBD1 may be the D gene, going by 6 matching bases. CDR3 protein: CASSPFNRANQPQHF. The nucleotides are TGTGCCAGCTCACCATTTAACAGGGCGAATCAGCCCCAGCATTTT. With all but the CDR3 taken from the reference TRBV18 and TRBJ1-5 genes, the full variable domain is: NAGVMQNPRHLVRRRGQEARLRCSPMKGHSHVYWYRQLPEEGLKFMVYLQKENIIDESGMPKERFSAEFPKEGPSILRIQQVVRGDSAAYFCASSPFNRANQPQHFGDGTRLSIL.